Each of the 10 T cell receptor beta chains below was sequenced from the same sample in a study of blood T cell repertoires in COVID-19. Using immunoSEQ multiplex PCR, the repertoire was profiled, and TCRdb retains in-frame clones only, with some absent. The sample gives some 100,000 clones, roughly 91% of which show up once; 15% to 20% is in the top ten. Sample: peripheral blood. These receptors originate from a human donor with acute or convalescent COVID-19. The donor label of this sample is uncertain.

The V gene is TRBV19, the J gene TRBJ1-1; D call uncertain. This CDR3 contains 14 residues. V was trimmed by 5 bases and J by 1 base, leaving 11 bases between them. CDR1 is LNHDA, CDR2 SQIVND, per germline (reference sequence). The CDR3 DNA reads TGTGCCAGTAGTTTAACTATGGGGAACACTGAAGCTTTCTTT. Its translation is CASSLTMGNTEAFF.

The rearrangement joins TRBV6-5 to TRBJ1-4; unclear D gene. CDR1 and CDR2 (germline): MNHEY, SVGAGI. The V end was cut by 7 bases, the J end by 0 bases, with 9 bases between. The CDR3 has 14 residues. The CDR3 DNA is TGTGCCAGCACCTCGGGAGCAACTAATGAAAAACTGTTTTTT. It specifies CASTSGATNEKLFF.

This clone was recorded only once. The V gene is TRBV25-1, the J gene TRBJ1-4; D might be TRBD1 (5 bases). Germline CDR1 reads MGHDK; CDR2 reads SYGVNS. The CDR3 covers 12 residues. The ends were cut back, 1 base at V and 12 bases at J, with 9 bases in the middle. CDR3 DNA sequence: TGTGCCAGCAGTGAATTTTCGGGGGAACTGTTTTTT. It encodes CASSEFSGELFF.

V usage is TRBV11-2 and J usage is TRBJ2-1, with TRBD1 matching over 7 bases. V trimming: 5 bases; J trimming: 8 bases; junction bases outside the gene matches: 9. From germline, CDR1 is SGHAT and CDR2 FQNNGV. The CDR3 has 14 amino acids. The CDR3 bases are TGTGCCAGCAGCCCCGGACAGGTGGTCGATGAGCAGTTCTTC. It specifies CASSPGQVVDEQFF.

This chain uses TRBV28 with TRBJ1-2, with 7 positions matching TRBD1. The ends lost 5 bases at V and 8 bases at J; junction bases unmatched: 8. The V gene's germline CDR1 is MDHEN and CDR2 SYDVKM. The length of the CDR3 is 13 residues. The CDR3 sequence: CASSPGQFNGYTF. The CDR3 coding sequence is TGTGCCAGCAGTCCGGGACAGTTCAACGGCTACACCTTC.

On this clone: Other nucleotide sequences from this sample produce the same CDR3. The chain is built from TRBV6-5 and TRBJ1-2, with D hard to call. The CDR3 runs 11 residues. V dropped 4 bases and J dropped 8 bases, with 8 bases sitting between them. Germline CDR1 reads MNHEY; CDR2 reads SVGAGI. The CDR3 nucleotides read TGTGCCAGCAGTTCGGGTTACGGCTACACCTTC. Protein: CASSSGYGYTF.

The chain has TRBV15 and TRBJ2-1, with D possibly matching TRBD2 (5 bases). Germline V lookup: CDR1 LNHNV, CDR2 YYDKDF (reference sequence). V was shortened by 3 bases and J by 12 bases, with 12 bases between the two germline ends. The CDR3 is made up of 12 amino acids. The CDR3 is CATSRPPEGQFF. CDR3 coding DNA: TGTGCCACCAGCAGGCCCCCCGAGGGGCAGTTCTTC.

J is TRBJ1-2 and V is TRBV19; no definite D call. CDR1 and CDR2 (germline): LNHDA, SQIVND (reference sequence). The CDR3 runs 13 residues. V was trimmed by 1 base and J by 2 bases, leaving 5 bases between them. CDR3 amino acids: CASSIVGNYGYTF. The CDR3 nucleotides read TGTGCCAGTAGTATAGTCGGGAACTATGGCTACACCTTC.

The rearrangement links TRBV11-2 to TRBJ1-3; D not resolved. V was shortened by 2 bases and J by 0 bases, with 14 bases between the two germline ends. This CDR3 has 17 amino acids. Germline values: CDR1 SGHAT, CDR2 FQNNGV. CDR3 bases: TGTGCCAGCAGCTTACAACCCGGGGTTAGCTCTGGAAACACCATATATTTT. This gives the protein CASSLQPGVSSGNTIYF.

This chain connects TRBV7-2 to TRBJ2-6; D perhaps matches TRBD2 (6 bases). The germline gives CDR1 SGHTA, CDR2 FQGNSA. CDR3 length: 17 amino acids. The ends were cut back, 2 bases at V and 2 bases at J, with 13 bases in the middle. The CDR3 is CASSLLAKSTGANVLTF. CDR3 DNA sequence: TGTGCCAGCAGCTTACTAGCGAAGAGCACTGGGGCCAACGTCCTGACTTTC.